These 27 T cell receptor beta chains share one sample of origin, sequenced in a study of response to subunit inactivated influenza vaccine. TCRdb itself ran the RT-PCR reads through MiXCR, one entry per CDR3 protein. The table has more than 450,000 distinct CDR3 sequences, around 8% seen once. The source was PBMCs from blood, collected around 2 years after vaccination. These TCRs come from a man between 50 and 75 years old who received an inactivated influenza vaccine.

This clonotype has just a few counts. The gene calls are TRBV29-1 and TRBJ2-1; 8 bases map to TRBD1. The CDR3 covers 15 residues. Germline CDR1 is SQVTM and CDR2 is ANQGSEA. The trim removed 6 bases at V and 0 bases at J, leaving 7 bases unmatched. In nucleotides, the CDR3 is TGCAGCGTAGCCACAGGGACAGGCTCCTACAATGAGCAGTTCTTC. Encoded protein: CSVATGTGSYNEQFF.

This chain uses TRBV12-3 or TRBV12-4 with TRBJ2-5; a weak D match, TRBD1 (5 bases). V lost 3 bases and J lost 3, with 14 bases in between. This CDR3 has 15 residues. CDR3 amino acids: CASSFRAAKKETQYF. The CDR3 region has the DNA TGTGCCAGCAGTTTCAGGGCGGCAAAAAAAGAGACCCAGTACTTC.

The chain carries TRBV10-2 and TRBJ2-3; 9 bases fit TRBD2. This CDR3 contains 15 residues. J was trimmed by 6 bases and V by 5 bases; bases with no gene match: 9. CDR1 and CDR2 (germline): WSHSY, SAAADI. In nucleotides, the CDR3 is TGCGCCAGCAGTTATACCGGGACTAGCTTCGATACGCAGTATTTT. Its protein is CASSYTGTSFDTQYF.

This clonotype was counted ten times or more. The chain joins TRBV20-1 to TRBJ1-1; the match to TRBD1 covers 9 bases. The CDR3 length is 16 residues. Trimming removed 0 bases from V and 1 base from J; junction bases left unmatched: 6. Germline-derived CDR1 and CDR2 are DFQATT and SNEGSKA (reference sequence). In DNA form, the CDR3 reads TGCAGTGCTAGAGATTACAGGGGGCGACGGAACACTGAAGCTTTCTTT. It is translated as CSARDYRGRRNTEAFF.

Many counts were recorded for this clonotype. This chain's CDR3 is CASSEWGTGELFF. CDR3 nucleotide sequence: TGTGCCAGCAGTGAATGGGGAACCGGGGAGCTGTTTTTT. The gene calls are TRBV25-1 and TRBJ2-2; D gene unclear. This CDR3 region has 13 residues. Trimming cost V 1 base and J 5 bases, with 5 bases left between them. The germline CDR1 and CDR2 sequences are MGHDK and SYGVNS.

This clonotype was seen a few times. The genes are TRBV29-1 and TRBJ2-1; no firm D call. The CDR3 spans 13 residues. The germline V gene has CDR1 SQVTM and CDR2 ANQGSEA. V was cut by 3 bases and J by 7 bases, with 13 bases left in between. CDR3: CSVDFQRINEQFF. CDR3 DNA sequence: TGCAGCGTTGATTTCCAGAGGATAAATGAGCAGTTCTTC.

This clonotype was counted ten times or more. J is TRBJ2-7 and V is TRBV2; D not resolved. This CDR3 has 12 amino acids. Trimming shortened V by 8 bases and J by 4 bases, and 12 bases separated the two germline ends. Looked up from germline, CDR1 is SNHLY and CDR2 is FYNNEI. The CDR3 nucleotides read TGTGCCAGCGGCTATGAACAATACGAGCAGTACTTC. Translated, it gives CASGYEQYEQYF.

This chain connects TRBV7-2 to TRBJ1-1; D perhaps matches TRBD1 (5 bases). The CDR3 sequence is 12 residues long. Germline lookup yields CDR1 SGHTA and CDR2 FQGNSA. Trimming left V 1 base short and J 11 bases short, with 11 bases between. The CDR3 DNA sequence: TGTGCCAGCAGCTTAGATAGGGGTCCGGCTTTCTTT. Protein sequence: CASSLDRGPAFF.

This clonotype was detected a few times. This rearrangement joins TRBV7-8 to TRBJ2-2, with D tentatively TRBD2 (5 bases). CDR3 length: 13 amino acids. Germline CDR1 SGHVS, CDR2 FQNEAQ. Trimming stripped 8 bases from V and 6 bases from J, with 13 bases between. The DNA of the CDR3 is TGTGCCAGCGACTTTGAGGGCGCCGGGGAGCTGTTTTTT. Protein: CASDFEGAGELFF.

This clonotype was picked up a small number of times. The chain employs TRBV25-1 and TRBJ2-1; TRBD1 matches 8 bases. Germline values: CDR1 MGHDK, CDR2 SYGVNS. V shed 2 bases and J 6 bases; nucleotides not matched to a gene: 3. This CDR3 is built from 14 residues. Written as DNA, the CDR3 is TGTGCCAGCAGTGAACGAGACAGGGGCAATGAGCAGTTCTTC. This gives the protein CASSERDRGNEQFF.

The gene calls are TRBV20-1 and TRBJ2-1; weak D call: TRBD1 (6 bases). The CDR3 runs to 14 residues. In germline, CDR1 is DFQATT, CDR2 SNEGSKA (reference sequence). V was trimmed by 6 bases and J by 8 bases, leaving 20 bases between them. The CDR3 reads CSAERAGELHEQFF. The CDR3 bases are TGCAGTGCCGAGAGGGCAGGGGAGCTGCATGAGCAGTTCTTC.

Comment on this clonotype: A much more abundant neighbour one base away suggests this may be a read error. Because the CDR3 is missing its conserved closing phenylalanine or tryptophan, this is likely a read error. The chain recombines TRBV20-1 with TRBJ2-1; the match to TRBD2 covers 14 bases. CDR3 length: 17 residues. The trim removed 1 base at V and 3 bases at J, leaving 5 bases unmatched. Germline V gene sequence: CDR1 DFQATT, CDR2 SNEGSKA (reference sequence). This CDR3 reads CSARGGLAGGSYNEQFS. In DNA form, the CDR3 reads TGCAGTGCTAGAGGCGGACTAGCGGGGGGTAGCTACAATGAGCAGTTCTCC.

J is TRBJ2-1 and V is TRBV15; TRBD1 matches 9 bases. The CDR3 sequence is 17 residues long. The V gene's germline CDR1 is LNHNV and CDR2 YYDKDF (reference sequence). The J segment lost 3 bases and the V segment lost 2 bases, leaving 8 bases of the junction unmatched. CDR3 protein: CATSRKGQGLFYNEQFF. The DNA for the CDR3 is TGTGCCACCAGCAGAAAAGGACAGGGGCTTTTCTACAATGAGCAGTTCTTC.

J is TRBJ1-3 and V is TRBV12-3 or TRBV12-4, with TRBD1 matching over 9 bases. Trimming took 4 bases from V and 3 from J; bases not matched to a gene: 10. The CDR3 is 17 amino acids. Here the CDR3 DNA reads TGTGCCAGCAGTTCCGGGACAGGGCGGGCAGGTGGAAACACCATATATTTT. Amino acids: CASSSGTGRAGGNTIYF.

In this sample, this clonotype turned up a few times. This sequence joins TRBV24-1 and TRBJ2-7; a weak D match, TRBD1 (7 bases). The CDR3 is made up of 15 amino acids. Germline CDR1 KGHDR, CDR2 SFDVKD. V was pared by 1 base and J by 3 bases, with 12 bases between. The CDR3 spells CATSDLTGEDYEQYF. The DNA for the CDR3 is TGTGCCACCAGTGATTTAACAGGGGAGGACTACGAGCAGTACTTC.

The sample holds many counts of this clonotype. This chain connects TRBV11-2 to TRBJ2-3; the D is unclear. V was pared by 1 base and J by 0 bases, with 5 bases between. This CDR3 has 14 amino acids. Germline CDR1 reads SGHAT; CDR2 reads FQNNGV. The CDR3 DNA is TGTGCCAGCAGCTTAGGAACTAGCACAGATACGCAGTATTTT. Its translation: CASSLGTSTDTQYF.

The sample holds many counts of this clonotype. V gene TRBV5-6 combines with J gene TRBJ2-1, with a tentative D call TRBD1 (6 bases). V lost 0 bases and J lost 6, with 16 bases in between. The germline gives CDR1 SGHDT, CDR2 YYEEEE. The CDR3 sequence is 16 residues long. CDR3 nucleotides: TGTGCCAGCAGCTTGGACACAGGGAAGTTTATCAATGAGCAGTTCTTC. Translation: CASSLDTGKFINEQFF.

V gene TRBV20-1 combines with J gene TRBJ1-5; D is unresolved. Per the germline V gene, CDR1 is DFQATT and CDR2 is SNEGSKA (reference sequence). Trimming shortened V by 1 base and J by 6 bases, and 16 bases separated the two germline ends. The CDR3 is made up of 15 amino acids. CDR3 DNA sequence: TGCAGTGCTAGAGTTGACTCGTTCCCAGGTCAGCCCCAGCATTTT. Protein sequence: CSARVDSFPGQPQHF.

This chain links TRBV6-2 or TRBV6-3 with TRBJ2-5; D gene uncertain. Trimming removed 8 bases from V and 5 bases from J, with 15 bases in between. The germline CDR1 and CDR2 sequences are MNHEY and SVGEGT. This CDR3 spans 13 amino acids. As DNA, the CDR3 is TGTGCCAGCGTGAGAGCCCTGGGGGAGACCCAGTACTTC. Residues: CASVRALGETQYF.

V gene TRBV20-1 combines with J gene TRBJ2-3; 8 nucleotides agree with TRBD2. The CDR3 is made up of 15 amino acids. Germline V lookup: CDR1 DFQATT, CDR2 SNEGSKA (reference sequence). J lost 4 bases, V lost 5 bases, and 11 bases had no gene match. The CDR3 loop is CSASDSAGDADTQYF. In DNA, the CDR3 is TGCAGTGCTTCGGACTCAGCGGGAGACGCAGATACGCAGTATTTT.

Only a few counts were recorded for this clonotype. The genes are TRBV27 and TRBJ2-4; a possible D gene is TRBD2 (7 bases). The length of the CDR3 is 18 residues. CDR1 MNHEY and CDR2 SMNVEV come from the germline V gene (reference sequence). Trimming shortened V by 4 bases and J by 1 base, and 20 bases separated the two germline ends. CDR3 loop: CASSSRGGNPGAKNIQYF. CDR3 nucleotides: TGTGCCAGCAGTTCCAGGGGAGGGAACCCCGGGGCCAAAAACATTCAGTACTTC.

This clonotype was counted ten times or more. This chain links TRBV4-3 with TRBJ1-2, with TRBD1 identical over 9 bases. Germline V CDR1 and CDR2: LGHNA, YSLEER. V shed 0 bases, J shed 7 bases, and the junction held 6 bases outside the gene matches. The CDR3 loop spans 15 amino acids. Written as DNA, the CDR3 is TGCGCCAGCAGCCAAGATCCCGGGACAGGGTTTGGCTACACCTTC. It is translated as CASSQDPGTGFGYTF.

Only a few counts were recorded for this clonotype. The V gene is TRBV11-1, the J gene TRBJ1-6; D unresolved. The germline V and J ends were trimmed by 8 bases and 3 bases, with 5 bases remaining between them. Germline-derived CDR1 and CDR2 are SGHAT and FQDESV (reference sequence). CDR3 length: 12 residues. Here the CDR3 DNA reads TGTGCCAGCGGTCACTATAATTCACCCCTCCACTTT. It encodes CASGHYNSPLHF.

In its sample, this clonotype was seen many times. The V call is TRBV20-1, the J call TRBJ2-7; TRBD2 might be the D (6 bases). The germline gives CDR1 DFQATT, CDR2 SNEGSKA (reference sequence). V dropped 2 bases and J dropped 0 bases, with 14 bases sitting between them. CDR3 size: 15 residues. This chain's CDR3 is CSARSRRRDSYEQYF. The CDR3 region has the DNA TGCAGTGCTAGATCCAGACGGCGGGACTCCTACGAGCAGTACTTC.

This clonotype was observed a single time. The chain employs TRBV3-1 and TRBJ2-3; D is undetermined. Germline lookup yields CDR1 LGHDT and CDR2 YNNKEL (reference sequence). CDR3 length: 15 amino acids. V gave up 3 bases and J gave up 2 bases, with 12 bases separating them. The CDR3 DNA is TGTGCCAGCAGCCAGCAGCTCCCCTTCACAGATACGCAGTATTTT. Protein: CASSQQLPFTDTQYF.

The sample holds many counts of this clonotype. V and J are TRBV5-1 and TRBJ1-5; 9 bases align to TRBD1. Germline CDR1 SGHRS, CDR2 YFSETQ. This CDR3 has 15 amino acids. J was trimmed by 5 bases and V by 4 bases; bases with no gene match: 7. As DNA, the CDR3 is TGCGCCAGCAGCCCACAGGGGGCGACCGATCAGCCCCAGCATTTT. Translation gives CASSPQGATDQPQHF.

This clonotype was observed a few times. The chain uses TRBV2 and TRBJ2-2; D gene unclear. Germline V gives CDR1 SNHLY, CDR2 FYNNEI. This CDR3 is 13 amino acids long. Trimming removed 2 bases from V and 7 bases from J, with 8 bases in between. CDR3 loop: CASSERLNGELFF. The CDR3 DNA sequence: TGTGCCAGCAGTGAAAGGTTGAACGGGGAGCTGTTTTTT.